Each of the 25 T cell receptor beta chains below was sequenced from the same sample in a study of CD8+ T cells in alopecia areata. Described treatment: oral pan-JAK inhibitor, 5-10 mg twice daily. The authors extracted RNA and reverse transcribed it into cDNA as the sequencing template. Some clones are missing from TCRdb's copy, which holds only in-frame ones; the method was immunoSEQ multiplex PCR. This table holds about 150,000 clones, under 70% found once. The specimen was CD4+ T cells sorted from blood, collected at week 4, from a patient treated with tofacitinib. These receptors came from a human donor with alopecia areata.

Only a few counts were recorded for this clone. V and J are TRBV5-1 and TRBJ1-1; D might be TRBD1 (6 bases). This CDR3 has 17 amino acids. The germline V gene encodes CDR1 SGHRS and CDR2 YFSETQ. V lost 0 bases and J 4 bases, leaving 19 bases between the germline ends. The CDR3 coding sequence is TGCGCCAGCAGCTTGGCCGGGCTTGGGGGCGTCGGCACTGAAGCTTTCTTT. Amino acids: CASSLAGLGGVGTEAFF. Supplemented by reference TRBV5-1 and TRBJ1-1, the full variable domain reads KAGVTQTPRYLIKTRGQQVTLSCSPISGHRSVSWYQQTPGQGLQFLFEYFSETQRNKGNFPGRFSGRQFSNSRSEMNVSTLELGDSALYLCASSLAGLGGVGTEAFFGQGTRLTVV.

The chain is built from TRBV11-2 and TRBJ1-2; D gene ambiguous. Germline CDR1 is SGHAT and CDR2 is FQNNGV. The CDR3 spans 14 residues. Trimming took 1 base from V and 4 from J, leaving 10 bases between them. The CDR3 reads CASSLVPGSYGYTF. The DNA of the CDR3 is TGTGCCAGCAGCTTAGTCCCGGGGAGCTATGGCTACACCTTC.

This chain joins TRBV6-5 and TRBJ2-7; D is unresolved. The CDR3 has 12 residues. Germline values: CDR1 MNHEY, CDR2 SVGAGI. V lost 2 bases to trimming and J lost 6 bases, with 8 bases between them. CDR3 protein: CASSYGQREQYF. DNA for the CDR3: TGTGCCAGCAGTTACGGTCAGCGCGAGCAGTACTTC.

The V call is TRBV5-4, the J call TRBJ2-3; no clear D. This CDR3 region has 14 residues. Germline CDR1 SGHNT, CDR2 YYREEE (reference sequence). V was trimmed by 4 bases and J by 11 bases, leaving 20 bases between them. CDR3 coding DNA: TGTGCCAGCAGCCGTACCTCCGAAGAGGTTAAGCAGTATTTT. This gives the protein CASSRTSEEVKQYF.

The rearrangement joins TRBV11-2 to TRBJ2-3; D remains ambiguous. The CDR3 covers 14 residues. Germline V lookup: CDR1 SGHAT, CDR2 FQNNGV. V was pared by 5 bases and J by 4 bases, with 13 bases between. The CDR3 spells CASSRALESDTQYF. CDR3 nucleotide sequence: TGTGCCAGCAGCAGAGCCCTAGAGTCAGATACGCAGTATTTT.

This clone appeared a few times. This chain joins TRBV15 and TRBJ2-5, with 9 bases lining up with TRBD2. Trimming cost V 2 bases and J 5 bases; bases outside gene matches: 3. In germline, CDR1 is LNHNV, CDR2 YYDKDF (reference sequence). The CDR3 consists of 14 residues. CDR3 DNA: TGTGCCACCAGCAGACCAGGACTAGCGGAGACCCAGTACTTC. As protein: CATSRPGLAETQYF.

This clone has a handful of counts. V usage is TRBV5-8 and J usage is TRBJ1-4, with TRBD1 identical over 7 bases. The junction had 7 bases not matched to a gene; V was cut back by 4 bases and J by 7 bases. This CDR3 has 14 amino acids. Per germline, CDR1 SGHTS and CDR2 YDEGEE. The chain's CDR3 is CASSGGTAGEKLFF. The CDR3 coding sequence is TGTGCCAGCAGCGGAGGGACAGCCGGTGAAAAACTGTTTTTT.

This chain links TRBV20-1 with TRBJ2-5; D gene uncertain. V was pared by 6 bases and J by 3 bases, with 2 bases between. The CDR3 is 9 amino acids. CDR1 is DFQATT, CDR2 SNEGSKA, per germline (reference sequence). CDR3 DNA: TGCAGTGCGAAAGAGACCCAGTACTTC. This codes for CSAKETQYF.

The CDR3 DNA follows: TGCAGCGTTGCTAGCAGGGCGACCTACAATGAGCAGTTCTTC. Translated, it gives CSVASRATYNEQFF. V is TRBV29-1 and J is TRBJ2-1, with D perhaps TRBD1 or TRBD2 (5 bases each). V was clipped by 4 bases and J by 2 bases, with 12 bases between them. The CDR3 is made up of 14 amino acids. Germline-derived CDR1 and CDR2 are SQVTM and ANQGSEA.

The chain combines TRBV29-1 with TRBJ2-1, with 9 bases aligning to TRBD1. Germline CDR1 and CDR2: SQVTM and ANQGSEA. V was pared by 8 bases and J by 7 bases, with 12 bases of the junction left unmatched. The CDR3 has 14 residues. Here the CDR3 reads CSTSIGTGRNEQFF. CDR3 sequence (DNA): TGCAGCACCTCCATCGGGACAGGGAGGAATGAGCAGTTCTTC.

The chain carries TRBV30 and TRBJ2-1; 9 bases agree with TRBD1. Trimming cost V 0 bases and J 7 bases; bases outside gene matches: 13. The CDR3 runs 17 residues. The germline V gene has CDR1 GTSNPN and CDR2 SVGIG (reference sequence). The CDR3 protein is CAWSVRAGTGPLNEQFF. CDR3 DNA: TGTGCCTGGAGTGTTAGGGCCGGGACAGGGCCCCTAAATGAGCAGTTCTTC.

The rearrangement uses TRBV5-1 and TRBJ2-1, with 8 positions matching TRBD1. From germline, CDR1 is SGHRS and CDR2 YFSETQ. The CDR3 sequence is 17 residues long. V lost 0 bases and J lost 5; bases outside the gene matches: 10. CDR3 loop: CASSLGLLQGDDNEQFF. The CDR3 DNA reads TGCGCCAGCAGCTTGGGCCTTCTACAGGGGGACGACAATGAGCAGTTCTTC. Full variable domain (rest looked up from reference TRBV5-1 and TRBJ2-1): KAGVTQTPRYLIKTRGQQVTLSCSPISGHRSVSWYQQTPGQGLQFLFEYFSETQRNKGNFPGRFSGRQFSNSRSEMNVSTLELGDSALYLCASSLGLLQGDDNEQFFGPGTRLTVL.

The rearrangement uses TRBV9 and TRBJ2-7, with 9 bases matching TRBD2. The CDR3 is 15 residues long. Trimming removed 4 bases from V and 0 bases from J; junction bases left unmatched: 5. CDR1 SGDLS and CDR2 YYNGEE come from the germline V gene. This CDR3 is CASSPRLAASYEQYF. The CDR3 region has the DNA TGTGCCAGCAGCCCCCGACTAGCGGCCTCCTACGAGCAGTACTTC. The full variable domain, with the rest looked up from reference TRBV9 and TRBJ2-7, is DSGVTQTPKHLITATGQRVTLRCSPRSGDLSVYWYQQSLDQGLQFLIQYYNGEERAKGNILERFSAQQFPDLHSELNLSSLELGDSALYFCASSPRLAASYEQYFGPGTRLTVT.

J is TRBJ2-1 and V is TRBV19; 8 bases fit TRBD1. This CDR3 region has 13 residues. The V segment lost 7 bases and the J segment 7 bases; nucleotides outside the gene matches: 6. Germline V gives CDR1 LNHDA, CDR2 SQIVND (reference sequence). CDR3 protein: CASTPGQGNEQFF. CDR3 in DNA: TGTGCCAGTACTCCCGGACAGGGAAATGAGCAGTTCTTC.

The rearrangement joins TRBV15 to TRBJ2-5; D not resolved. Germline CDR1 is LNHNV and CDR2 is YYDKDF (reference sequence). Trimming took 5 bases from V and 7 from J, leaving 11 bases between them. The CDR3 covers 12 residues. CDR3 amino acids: CATSLMDGTQYF. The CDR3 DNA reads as TGTGCCACCAGCCTCATGGACGGGACCCAGTACTTC. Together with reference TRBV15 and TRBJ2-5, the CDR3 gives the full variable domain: DAMVIQNPRYQVTQFGKPVTLSCSQTLNHNVMYWYQQKSSQAPKLLFHYYDKDFNNEADTPDNFQSRRPNTSFCFLDIRSPGLGDTAMYLCATSLMDGTQYFGPGTRLLVL.

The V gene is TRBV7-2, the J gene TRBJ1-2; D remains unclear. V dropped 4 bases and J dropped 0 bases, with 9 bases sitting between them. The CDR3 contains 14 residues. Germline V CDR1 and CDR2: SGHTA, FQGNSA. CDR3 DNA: TGTGCCAGCAGCTCCCTGGGAACTAACTATGGCTACACCTTC. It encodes CASSSLGTNYGYTF.

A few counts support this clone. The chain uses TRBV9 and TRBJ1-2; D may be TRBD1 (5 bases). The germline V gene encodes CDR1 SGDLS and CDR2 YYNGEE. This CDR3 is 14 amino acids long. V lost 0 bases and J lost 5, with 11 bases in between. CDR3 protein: CASSVVTGTYGYTF. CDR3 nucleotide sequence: TGTGCCAGCAGCGTAGTGACGGGGACTTATGGCTACACCTTC.

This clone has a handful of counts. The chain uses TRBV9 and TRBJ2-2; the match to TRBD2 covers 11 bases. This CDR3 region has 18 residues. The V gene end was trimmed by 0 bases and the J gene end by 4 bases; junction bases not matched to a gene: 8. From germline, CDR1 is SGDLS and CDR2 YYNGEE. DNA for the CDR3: TGTGCCAGCAGCGTAGACCCCGACGGACTAGCGGGCACCGGGGAGCTGTTTTTT. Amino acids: CASSVDPDGLAGTGELFF.

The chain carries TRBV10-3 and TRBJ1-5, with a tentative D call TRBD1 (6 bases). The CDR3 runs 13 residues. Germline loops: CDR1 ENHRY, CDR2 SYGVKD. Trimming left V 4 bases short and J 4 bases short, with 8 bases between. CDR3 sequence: CAISGTGNQPQHF. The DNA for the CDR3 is TGTGCCATCAGTGGAACAGGGAATCAGCCCCAGCATTTT.

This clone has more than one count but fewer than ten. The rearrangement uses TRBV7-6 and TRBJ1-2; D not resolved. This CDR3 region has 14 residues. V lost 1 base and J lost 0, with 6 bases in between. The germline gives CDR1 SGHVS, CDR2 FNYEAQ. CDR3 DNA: TGTGCCAGCAGCTTAGGGCGGACTAACTATGGCTACACCTTC. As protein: CASSLGRTNYGYTF.

The CDR3 loop is CASSPKYEQFF. CDR3 sequence (DNA): TGTGCCAGCAGCCCAAAATATGAGCAGTTCTTC. V and J are TRBV6-1 and TRBJ2-1, with D uncertain. The CDR3 is 11 amino acids. Germline CDR1 is MNHNS and CDR2 is SASEGT. V dropped 6 bases and J dropped 8 bases, with 8 bases sitting between them.

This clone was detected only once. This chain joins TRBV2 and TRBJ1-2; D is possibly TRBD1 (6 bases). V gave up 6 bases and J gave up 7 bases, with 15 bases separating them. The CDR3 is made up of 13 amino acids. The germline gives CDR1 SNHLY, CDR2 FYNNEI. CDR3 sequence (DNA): TGTGCCAGCAGGAACAGGGAGGACGGTGGCTACACCTTC. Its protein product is CASRNREDGGYTF.

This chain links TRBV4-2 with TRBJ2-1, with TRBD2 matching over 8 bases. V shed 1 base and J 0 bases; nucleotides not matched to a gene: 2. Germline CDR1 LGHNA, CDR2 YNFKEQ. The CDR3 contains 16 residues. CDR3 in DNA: TGTGCCAGCAGCCAAGTCGGGGGGGACTCCTACAATGAGCAGTTCTTC. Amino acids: CASSQVGGDSYNEQFF.

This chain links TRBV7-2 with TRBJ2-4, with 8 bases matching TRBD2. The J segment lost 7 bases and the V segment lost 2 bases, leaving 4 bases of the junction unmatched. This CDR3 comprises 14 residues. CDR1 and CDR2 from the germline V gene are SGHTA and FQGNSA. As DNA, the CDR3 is TGTGCCAGCAGCTTATTACTAGCGGAGAACATTCAGTACTTC. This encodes CASSLLLAENIQYF.

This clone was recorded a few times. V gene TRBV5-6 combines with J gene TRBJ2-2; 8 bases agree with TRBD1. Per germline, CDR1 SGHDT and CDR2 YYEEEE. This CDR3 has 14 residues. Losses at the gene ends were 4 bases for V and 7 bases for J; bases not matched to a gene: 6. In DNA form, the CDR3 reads TGTGCCAGCAGCGGACAGGGCCAAGGCGGGGAGCTGTTTTTT. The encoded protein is CASSGQGQGGELFF.